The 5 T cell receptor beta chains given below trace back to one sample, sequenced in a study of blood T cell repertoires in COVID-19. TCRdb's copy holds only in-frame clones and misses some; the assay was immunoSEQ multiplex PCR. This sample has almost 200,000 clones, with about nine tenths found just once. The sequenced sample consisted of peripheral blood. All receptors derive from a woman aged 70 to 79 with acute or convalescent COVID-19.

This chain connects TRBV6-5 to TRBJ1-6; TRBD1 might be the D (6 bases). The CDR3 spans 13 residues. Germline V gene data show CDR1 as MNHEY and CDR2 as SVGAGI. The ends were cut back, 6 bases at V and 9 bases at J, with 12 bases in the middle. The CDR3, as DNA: TGTGCCAGCAGAGGGACATCGACTTCACCCCTCCACTTT. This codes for CASRGTSTSPLHF.

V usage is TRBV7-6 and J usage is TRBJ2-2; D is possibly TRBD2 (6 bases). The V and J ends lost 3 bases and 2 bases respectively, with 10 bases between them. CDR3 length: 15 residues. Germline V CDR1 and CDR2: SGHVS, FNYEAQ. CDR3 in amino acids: CASSFRRGNTGELFF. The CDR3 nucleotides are TGTGCCAGCAGCTTCAGGAGGGGAAACACCGGGGAGCTGTTTTTT.

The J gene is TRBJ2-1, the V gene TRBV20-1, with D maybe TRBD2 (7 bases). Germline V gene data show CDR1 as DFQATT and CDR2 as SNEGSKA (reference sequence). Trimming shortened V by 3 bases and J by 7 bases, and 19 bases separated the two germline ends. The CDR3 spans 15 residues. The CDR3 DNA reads TGCAGTGCTAGTAGGTCGGGGGGCCTGGGGAATGAGCAGTTCTTC. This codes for CSASRSGGLGNEQFF.

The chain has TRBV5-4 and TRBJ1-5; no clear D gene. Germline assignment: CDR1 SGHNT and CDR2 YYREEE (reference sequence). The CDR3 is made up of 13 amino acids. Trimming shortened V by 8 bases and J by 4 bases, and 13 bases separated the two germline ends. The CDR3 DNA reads TGTGCCAGTCGGGTCGACCTTAATCAGCCCCAGCATTTT. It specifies CASRVDLNQPQHF.

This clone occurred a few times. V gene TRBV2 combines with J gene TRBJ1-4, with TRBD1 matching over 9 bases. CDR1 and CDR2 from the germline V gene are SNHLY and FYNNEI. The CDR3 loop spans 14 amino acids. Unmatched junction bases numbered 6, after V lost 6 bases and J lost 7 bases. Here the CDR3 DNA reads TGTGCCAGCAGGACCGGGACAGGGAGTGAAAAACTGTTTTTT. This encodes CASRTGTGSEKLFF.